Following are 27 T cell receptor beta chains from one sample sequenced in a study of CD8 T cells in Susac syndrome. Random hexamers were used to reverse transcribe the RNA input (about 0.5 to 1 ug). TCRdb itself ran the immunoSEQ multiplex PCR reads through MiXCR, one entry per CDR3 protein. The sample includes about 200,000 distinct CDR3 sequences, over 90% of them seen just once. Specimen: CD4+ T cells from PBMCs. The source of these receptors is a human donor with multiple sclerosis.

The V and J genes are TRBV5-1 and TRBJ2-1; 9 positions agree with TRBD1. The CDR3 loop spans 16 amino acids. In germline, CDR1 is SGHRS, CDR2 YFSETQ. Trimming took 7 bases from V and 1 from J; bases not matched to a gene: 9. The CDR3 here is CASHATGGESYNEQFF. The DNA for the CDR3 is TGCGCCAGCCATGCGACAGGGGGTGAGTCCTACAATGAGCAGTTCTTC.

This clonotype was observed a single time. V and J are TRBV24-1 and TRBJ2-3; D remains unclear. The CDR3 sequence is 14 residues long. Trimming cost V 5 bases and J 9 bases, with 17 bases left between them. Looked up from germline, CDR1 is KGHDR and CDR2 is SFDVKD. CDR3 region: CATSGGTPLETQYF. The DNA for the CDR3 is TGTGCCACCAGTGGGGGAACGCCCCTCGAGACGCAGTATTTT.

The chain uses TRBV11-3 and TRBJ1-6; a possible D gene is TRBD1 (6 bases). This CDR3 is built from 13 residues. Germline V gene lookup returns CDR1 SGHNT and CDR2 YENEEA. The V end lost 2 bases, the J end lost 10 bases, and 9 bases lay between the germline ends. CDR3 coding DNA: TGTGCCAGCAGCTTAAACAGGGACTCACCCCTCCACTTT. Its protein is CASSLNRDSPLHF.

The chain links TRBV20-1 to TRBJ2-3, with TRBD2 identical over 10 bases. This CDR3 region has 15 residues. From germline, CDR1 is DFQATT and CDR2 SNEGSKA (reference sequence). Trimming cost V 4 bases and J 6 bases; bases outside gene matches: 10. The CDR3 here is CSANSAGGPADTQYF. For the CDR3, the DNA is TGCAGTGCTAATTCAGCGGGAGGGCCGGCGGATACGCAGTATTTT.

The chain employs TRBV11-2 and TRBJ2-1; D gene uncertain. Trimming cost V 3 bases and J 10 bases, with 19 bases left between them. The CDR3 runs to 15 residues. Germline CDR1 is SGHAT and CDR2 is FQNNGV. In DNA form, the CDR3 reads TGTGCCAGCAGCTTTCTCAAAGGGTTCGGTTCGGAGCAGTTCTTC. The encoded protein is CASSFLKGFGSEQFF.

Note on this clonotype: A clone one base away is much larger, so this may be a read error. The gene calls are TRBV6-6 and TRBJ2-6, with D unclear. The CDR3 totals 12 residues. Trimming took 7 bases from V and 1 from J, leaving 2 bases between them. Germline CDR1 MNHNY, CDR2 SVGAGI (reference sequence). The CDR3 DNA reads as TGTGCCAGCACTTCTGGGGCCAACGTCCTGACTTTC. Translated: CASTSGANVLTF.

The chain carries TRBV24-1 and TRBJ1-5; no clear D gene. CDR1 KGHDR and CDR2 SFDVKD come from the germline V gene. This CDR3 has 16 residues. Trimming shortened V by 4 bases and J by 7 bases, and 19 bases separated the two germline ends. CDR3 coding DNA: TGTGCCACCAGTGACTCGGGCCCTCCCGGTGGGCAGCCCCAGCATTTT. It specifies CATSDSGPPGGQPQHF.

The CDR3 is CAWGVRGTGELFF. CDR3 bases: TGTGCCTGGGGGGTGAGGGGAACCGGGGAGCTGTTTTTT. V is TRBV30 and J is TRBJ2-2, with D perhaps matching TRBD1 or TRBD2 (5 bases each). Germline V gene lookup returns CDR1 GTSNPN and CDR2 SVGIG (reference sequence). Trimming took off 5 bases at V and 5 bases at J, with 12 bases between the two ends. The CDR3 is 13 residues long. The whole variable domain, filled in from reference TRBV30 and TRBJ2-2, reads SQTIHQWPATLVQPVGSPLSLECTVEGTSNPNLYWYRQAAGRGLQLLFYSVGIGQISSEVPQNLSASRPQDRQFILSSKKLLLSDSGFYLCAWGVRGTGELFFGEGSRLTVL.

This clonotype has just a few counts. The chain recombines TRBV19 with TRBJ2-5, with D maybe TRBD1 (5 bases). The ends were cut back, 6 bases at V and 5 bases at J, with 13 bases in the middle. This CDR3 comprises 13 residues. From germline, CDR1 is LNHDA and CDR2 SQIVND (reference sequence). Here the CDR3 DNA reads TGTGCCAGTAGGGGCCAGGGTAGGGAGACCCAGTACTTC. Amino acid sequence: CASRGQGRETQYF.

The chain recombines TRBV27 with TRBJ2-2; a weak D match, TRBD2 (6 bases). V lost 0 bases, J lost 5 bases, and 13 bases lay in between. The V gene's germline CDR1 is MNHEY and CDR2 SMNVEV (reference sequence). The CDR3 is 16 residues long. CDR3 residues: CASSLSTGAGTGELFF. CDR3 DNA: TGTGCCAGCAGTTTATCTACTGGCGCGGGGACCGGGGAGCTGTTTTTT.

This clonotype was seen only a few times. Mismatch with germline at one junction end may stem from a read error. This chain connects TRBV5-1 to TRBJ1-5, with a possible D match to TRBD1 (6 bases). This CDR3 is built from 14 residues. The germline V gene has CDR1 SGHRS and CDR2 YFSETQ. CDR3 loop: CASSPDRGNQPQHF. The CDR3 DNA is TGTGCCAGTAGTCCGGACAGAGGCAATCAGCCCCAGCATTTT.

This rearrangement joins TRBV20-1 to TRBJ2-2; the D gene is possibly TRBD2 (5 bases). CDR3 size: 15 residues. The ends were cut back, 5 bases at V and 1 base at J, with 14 bases in the middle. CDR1 DFQATT and CDR2 SNEGSKA come from the germline V gene (reference sequence). CDR3 in DNA: TGCAGTGCTGGGTCCCCGGGGAGGAACACCGGGGAGCTGTTTTTT. It translates to CSAGSPGRNTGELFF.

The J gene is TRBJ2-1, the V gene TRBV28; D may be TRBD1 (6 bases). Trimming stripped 3 bases from V and 1 base from J, with 19 bases between. CDR3 length: 18 residues. Germline loops: CDR1 MDHEN, CDR2 SYDVKM. The CDR3 reads CASSLGDMSLGSYNEQFF. The CDR3 DNA reads as TGTGCCAGCAGTTTGGGGGACATGTCCCTCGGGTCCTACAATGAGCAGTTCTTC.

The CDR3 bases are TGTGCCATCAGCAGACAGGGGGAAAACGGGGAGCTGTTTTTT. Amino acid sequence: CAISRQGENGELFF. V is TRBV10-3 and J is TRBJ2-2, with TRBD1 identical over 9 bases. The trim removed 6 bases at V and 7 bases at J, leaving 6 bases unmatched. The CDR3 consists of 14 residues. Germline V gene sequence: CDR1 ENHRY, CDR2 SYGVKD.

V usage is TRBV10-3 and J usage is TRBJ2-7; 7 bases fit TRBD2. The CDR3 totals 13 residues. Per the germline V gene, CDR1 is ENHRY and CDR2 is SYGVKD. The V segment lost 10 bases and the J segment 5 bases; nucleotides outside the gene matches: 11. As DNA, the CDR3 is TGTGCCACCCGGGAGGTCGGCTACGACGAGCAGTACTTC. This translates into CATREVGYDEQYF.

The chain employs TRBV20-1 and TRBJ1-6; 7 bases are shared with TRBD1. The germline V gene encodes CDR1 DFQATT and CDR2 SNEGSKA (reference sequence). V was clipped by 1 base and J by 8 bases; unmatched bases: 2. The CDR3 spans 13 residues. CDR3 sequence reads: CSARATGDSPLHF. The CDR3, as DNA: TGCAGTGCTAGAGCTACAGGGGATTCACCCCTCCACTTT.

This rearrangement joins TRBV24-1 to TRBJ2-2; D gene ambiguous. Germline V gives CDR1 KGHDR, CDR2 SFDVKD. V shed 2 bases and J shed 6 bases, with 3 bases lying between them. This CDR3 is built from 12 residues. The CDR3 DNA reads as TGTGCCACCAGTGATTGGCCCGGGGAGCTGTTTTTT. Its protein product is CATSDWPGELFF.

The J gene is TRBJ1-2, the V gene TRBV12-5, with D possibly matching TRBD1 (6 bases). V gave up 3 bases and J gave up 4 bases, with 9 bases separating them. The CDR3 covers 13 residues. The V gene's germline CDR1 is LGHNT and CDR2 FRNRAP. CDR3 bases: TGTGCTAGTGGTTTAGGGGGAGTCTATGGCTACACCTTC. Amino acid sequence: CASGLGGVYGYTF.

The rearrangement joins TRBV27 to TRBJ2-1, with D tentatively TRBD1 or TRBD2 (6 bases each). CDR3 length: 15 residues. V lost 10 bases, J lost 2 bases, and 18 bases lay in between. Germline V gene sequence: CDR1 MNHEY, CDR2 SMNVEV (reference sequence). CDR3 sequence reads: CATSGGRGTYNEQFF. The DNA of the CDR3 is TGTGCCACCTCCGGGGGCCGTGGGACCTACAATGAGCAGTTCTTC.

The chain recombines TRBV28 with TRBJ1-2, with TRBD1 matching over 8 bases. There are 12 residues in the CDR3. The trim removed 9 bases at V and 7 bases at J, leaving 7 bases unmatched. CDR1 and CDR2 from the germline V gene are MDHEN and SYDVKM. CDR3 bases: TGTGCCAGTGTACAGGGGGTTGGTGGCTACACCTTC. Amino acids: CASVQGVGGYTF.

The CDR3 nucleotides read TGCAGTGCCCCCCGGCGGGAGGTAGGAGATACGCAGTATTTT. It is translated as CSAPRREVGDTQYF. This rearrangement joins TRBV20-1 to TRBJ2-3, with 8 bases fitting TRBD2. The V gene end was trimmed by 6 bases and the J gene end by 5 bases; junction bases not matched to a gene: 10. CDR1 and CDR2 from the germline V gene are DFQATT and SNEGSKA (reference sequence). CDR3 length equals 14 residues.

The V gene is TRBV20-1, the J gene TRBJ2-1; 13 nucleotides agree with TRBD2. J lost 6 bases, V lost 5 bases, and 4 bases had no gene match. Germline V lookup: CDR1 DFQATT, CDR2 SNEGSKA (reference sequence). The CDR3 has 14 amino acids. The chain's CDR3 is CSARLAGGSNEQFF. The CDR3 bases are TGCAGTGCTCGACTAGCGGGGGGCAGCAATGAGCAGTTCTTC.

This clonotype was observed once. The chain links TRBV7-2 to TRBJ1-1; D not resolved. This CDR3 contains 13 residues. V lost 4 bases and J 4 bases, leaving 10 bases between the germline ends. The germline V gene has CDR1 SGHTA and CDR2 FQGNSA. The CDR3 reads CASSSRRGTEAFF. The CDR3 DNA reads as TGTGCCAGCAGCTCCCGTCGAGGCACTGAAGCTTTCTTT.

The gene calls are TRBV20-1 and TRBJ2-1, with D perhaps matching TRBD1 (5 bases). V was shortened by 6 bases and J by 0 bases, with 15 bases between the two germline ends. The germline V gene encodes CDR1 DFQATT and CDR2 SNEGSKA (reference sequence). The CDR3 has 15 residues. In nucleotides, the CDR3 is TGCAGTGCCAAGCGTCCAGGGTTCTCCTACAATGAGCAGTTCTTC. Translation: CSAKRPGFSYNEQFF.

The J gene is TRBJ1-1, the V gene TRBV13; TRBD1 matches at 8 bases. The V and J ends lost 5 bases and 4 bases, in that order; junction bases with no gene match: 6. The V gene's germline CDR1 is PRHDT and CDR2 FYEKMQ (reference sequence). This CDR3 region has 14 residues. The CDR3 nucleotides are TGTGCCAGCAGCAACGGACAGGGTGCCACTGAAGCTTTCTTT. Translated, it gives CASSNGQGATEAFF.

V and J are TRBV20-1 and TRBJ1-2, with unresolved D. CDR3 length: 11 residues. The germline V gene encodes CDR1 DFQATT and CDR2 SNEGSKA (reference sequence). V was shortened by 6 bases and J by 6 bases, with 11 bases between the two germline ends. CDR3: CSALVGHGYTF. CDR3 DNA sequence: TGCAGTGCCTTGGTGGGCCATGGCTACACCTTC.

The chain joins TRBV24-1 to TRBJ2-1; D is unclear. Trimming left V 9 bases short and J 3 bases short, with 11 bases between. The V gene's germline CDR1 is KGHDR and CDR2 SFDVKD. The CDR3 sequence is 13 residues long. The CDR3 reads CATQAPGYNEQFF. The CDR3, as DNA: TGTGCCACCCAGGCCCCGGGCTACAATGAGCAGTTCTTC.